The 16 T cell receptor beta chains below all came from one sample that was sequenced in a study of shared clonotypes between healthy human individuals. The method was immunoSEQ multiplex PCR; TCRdb's version includes in-frame clones alone and lacks a portion of them. The table shows some 500,000 clones, with 79% occurring only once. Sequences were obtained from PBMCs. All receptors derive from a woman aged 40-49 years in good health. Some clones in this sample may be carry-over from other donors' samples.

By share, this clone counts as medium-sized. This chain joins TRBV14 and TRBJ1-5; no reliable D call. Trimming took off 4 bases at V and 0 bases at J, with 10 bases between the two ends. The CDR3 runs to 15 residues. Germline CDR1 is SGHDN and CDR2 is FVKESK. CDR3 coding DNA: TGTGCCAGCAGCCTTGACATGGATAGCAATCAGCCCCAGCATTTT. This gives the protein CASSLDMDSNQPQHF.

The chain is built from TRBV11-3 and TRBJ2-1; 7 nucleotides align to TRBD2. The V segment lost 1 base and the J segment 9 bases; nucleotides outside the gene matches: 9. The CDR3 covers 15 residues. The V gene's germline CDR1 is SGHNT and CDR2 YENEEA. CDR3 nucleotides: TGTGCCAGCAGCTTAGGACTAGCTGTGGGGGGTGAGCAGTTCTTC. Its translation is CASSLGLAVGGEQFF. The entire variable domain, with the rest obtained from reference TRBV11-3 and TRBJ2-1, is as follows: EAGVVQSPRYKIIEKKQPVAFWCNPISGHNTLYWYLQNLGQGPELLIRYENEEAVDDSQLPKDRFSAERLKGVDSTLKIQPAELGDSAVYLCASSLGLAVGGEQFFGPGTRLTVL.

The chain couples TRBV7-2 to TRBJ2-5; 11 bases fit TRBD2. The J call is uncertain, as TRBJ2-7 better fits the DNA end. Looked up from germline, CDR1 is SGHTA and CDR2 is FQGNSA. The CDR3 totals 15 residues. CDR3 DNA: TGTGCCAGCAGCGTACTAGCGGGGGCCGCCTACGAGCAGTACTTC. It translates to CASSVLAGAAYEQYF.

The chain uses TRBV30 and TRBJ2-2; D unresolved. V was cut by 3 bases and J by 6 bases, with 8 bases left in between. Germline V gene lookup returns CDR1 GTSNPN and CDR2 SVGIG (reference sequence). The CDR3 contains 12 residues. The CDR3 reads CAWSYGSGELFF. The CDR3 DNA sequence: TGTGCCTGGAGCTACGGGTCCGGGGAGCTGTTTTTT.

J is TRBJ1-2 and V is TRBV28, with a tentative D call TRBD1 (6 bases). Germline CDR1 MDHEN, CDR2 SYDVKM. This CDR3 is built from 14 residues. V lost 1 base and J lost 8, with 14 bases in between. The CDR3 loop is CASSLFGTSSGYTF. The DNA of the CDR3 is TGTGCCAGCAGTTTATTCGGGACAAGTAGCGGCTACACCTTC.

The J gene is TRBJ2-7, the V gene TRBV28, with 7 positions matching TRBD2. Trimming removed 3 bases from V and 3 bases from J; junction bases left unmatched: 8. The V gene's germline CDR1 is MDHEN and CDR2 SYDVKM. The CDR3 is 15 residues long. The CDR3: CASSLTTSAYYEQYF. CDR3 in DNA: TGTGCCAGCAGTTTGACTACTAGCGCCTACTACGAGCAGTACTTC. The entire variable domain, with the rest obtained from reference TRBV28 and TRBJ2-7, is as follows: DVKVTQSSRYLVKRTGEKVFLECVQDMDHENMFWYRQDPGLGLRLIYFSYDVKMKEKGDIPEGYSVSREKKERFSLILESASTNQTSMYLCASSLTTSAYYEQYFGPGTRLTVT.

CDR3 protein: CASSEFLVGLEAFF. The CDR3 DNA reads TGTGCCAGCAGTGAATTTTTGGTGGGACTTGAAGCTTTCTTT. The rearrangement joins TRBV6-1 to TRBJ1-1; a possible D gene is TRBD1 (5 bases). The CDR3 totals 14 residues. Between the trimmed V and J ends, which lost 2 bases and 7 bases, there was a span of 14 bases. The germline CDR1 and CDR2 sequences are MNHNS and SASEGT.

This clone was detected only a few times. This sequence joins TRBV7-9 and TRBJ1-1, with D hard to call. Germline V lookup: CDR1 SEHNR, CDR2 FQNEAQ (reference sequence). This CDR3 spans 12 amino acids. V lost 4 bases and J 9 bases, leaving 12 bases between the germline ends. Here the CDR3 DNA reads TGTGCCAGCAGCTCGTCTTCTAGCAAAGCTTTCTTT. Its protein product is CASSSSSSKAFF.

The chain joins TRBV5-1 to TRBJ2-5, with TRBD1 as a possible D gene (5 bases). This CDR3 spans 15 amino acids. Germline CDR1 is SGHRS and CDR2 is YFSETQ. V gave up 4 bases and J gave up 1 base, with 14 bases separating them. CDR3 nucleotides: TGCGCCAGCAGCACGGTGATCCAGGGCCAAGAGACCCAGTACTTC. This codes for CASSTVIQGQETQYF. Complete variable domain (other parts from reference TRBV5-1 and TRBJ2-5): KAGVTQTPRYLIKTRGQQVTLSCSPISGHRSVSWYQQTPGQGLQFLFEYFSETQRNKGNFPGRFSGRQFSNSRSEMNVSTLELGDSALYLCASSTVIQGQETQYFGPGTRLLVL.

The V and J genes are TRBV5-1 and TRBJ1-2; 7 nucleotides agree with TRBD1. Germline CDR1 SGHRS, CDR2 YFSETQ. V dropped 3 bases and J dropped 6; count of bases not matched to a gene: 17. This CDR3 contains 17 residues. This chain's CDR3 is CASSSLFTGVKMHGYTF. The CDR3 DNA is TGCGCCAGCAGCTCGTTATTTACAGGGGTAAAGATGCATGGCTACACCTTC.

The chain uses TRBV28 and TRBJ2-7; D assignment may be TRBD1 or TRBD2 (5 bases each). The CDR3 totals 14 residues. V was clipped by 6 bases and J by 4 bases, with 16 bases between them. Germline lookup yields CDR1 MDHEN and CDR2 SYDVKM. The CDR3 DNA is TGTGCCAGCAGCTTTGGGGGTGGCGGTTACGAGCAGTACTTC. Residues: CASSFGGGGYEQYF.

V is TRBV4-1 and J is TRBJ2-7; D gene ambiguous. The CDR3 extends over 13 amino acids. Germline V CDR1 and CDR2: MGHRA, YSYEKL. V lost 0 bases to trimming and J lost 7 bases, with 10 bases between them. Here the CDR3 DNA reads TGCGCCAGCAGCCAAGACCCCTCACTAGAGCAGTACTTC. Translated, it gives CASSQDPSLEQYF.

The V call is TRBV2, the J call TRBJ2-2; 12 positions match TRBD1. Germline V gives CDR1 SNHLY, CDR2 FYNNEI. This CDR3 has 14 amino acids. Unmatched junction bases numbered 4, after V lost 10 bases and J lost 4 bases. The CDR3, as DNA: TGTGCCACAAAGGGACAGGGGGCCACCGGGGAGCTGTTTTTT. Its translation is CATKGQGATGELFF.

The chain couples TRBV5-5 to TRBJ2-5; no firm D call. V shed 1 base and J shed 1 base, with 11 bases lying between them. Germline V gene data show CDR1 as SGHKS and CDR2 as YYEKEE (reference sequence). This CDR3 has 15 residues. Written as DNA, the CDR3 is TGTGCCAGCAGCTTGAGGAGTAGCTCCCAAGAGACCCAGTACTTC. Protein product: CASSLRSSSQETQYF. Full variable domain (remainder filled in from reference TRBV5-5 and TRBJ2-5): DAGVTQSPTHLIKTRGQQVTLRCSPISGHKSVSWYQQVLGQGPQFIFQYYEKEERGRGNFPDRFSARQFPNYSSELNVNALLLGDSALYLCASSLRSSSQETQYFGPGTRLLVL.

CDR3 sequence reads: CAISATTANYGYTF. Here the CDR3 DNA reads TGTGCCATCAGTGCGACGACAGCTAACTATGGCTACACCTTC. The V call is TRBV10-3, the J call TRBJ1-2, with D perhaps TRBD1 (5 bases). Germline assignment: CDR1 ENHRY and CDR2 SYGVKD. The CDR3 loop spans 14 amino acids. Between the trimmed V and J ends, which lost 4 bases and 0 bases, there was a span of 9 bases.

DNA for the CDR3: TGTGCCAGCACCAAAAGGAGGCGAGAGACCCAGTACTTC. It encodes CASTKRRRETQYF. The chain recombines TRBV5-6 with TRBJ2-5; tentatively, D is TRBD2 (5 bases). The ends were cut back, 6 bases at V and 4 bases at J, with 13 bases in the middle. CDR3 length equals 13 residues. From germline, CDR1 is SGHDT and CDR2 YYEEEE.